Given below is one T cell receptor beta chain in context. The data belong to a study of blood T cell repertoires in COVID-19. Study at large: COVID-19 samples collected from the United States, Italy and Spain covered acute and convalescent phases.

In the authors' workflow: It was from reference gene primer amplification that nucleated cell counts were estimated. Libraries were prepared by immunoSEQ multiplex PCR; TCRdb keeps only in-frame clonotypes and omits some of them. V and J calls and clone size come straight from that table; D and trimming were deduced from the DNA. The repertoire holds around 100,000 clones, with approximately 86% as singletons. Looked up from germline, CDR1 is MGHRA and CDR2 is YSYEKL. The CDR3 contains 17 residues. The V end lost 3 bases, the J end lost 4 bases, and 20 bases lay between the germline ends. Material: peripheral blood. The gene calls are TRBV4-1 and TRBJ2-3; no clear D. The receptor comes from a man aged 35-49 years with acute or convalescent COVID-19. DNA for the CDR3: TGCGCCAGCAGCCAGTCTGACCTAGTGTGGTCTTCAGATACGCAGTATTTT. It encodes CASSQSDLVWSSDTQYF.